A selection of T cell receptor beta chains follows, all from one sample in a study of shared T cell receptors in the human thymus. Profiling relied on immunoSEQ multiplex PCR, and the TCRdb table lists in-frame clones only, not all of them. The sample includes roughly 550,000 clones, approximately 80% of them seen just once. These records were also assigned to another study, of human thymus T cells.

The sample comprised thymocytes. The receptors were gathered from a boy less than two years old with a congenital heart defect. The CDR3 runs from the conserved cysteine through the conserved F or W. A D gene is named only where the DNA matches it firmly. Not every row has a clone size; where given, it reads once, few, many or a size class.

>TRBJ2-4|once|TRBD1|TRBV30
CAWSGPGTGIGVKNIQYF
TGTGCCTGGAGTGGTCCCGGGACAGGGATCGGGGTCAAAAACATTCAGTACTTC
>TRBJ2-1|.|.|TRBV7-2
CASSLVGHVSSYNEQFF
TGTGCCAGCAGCTTAGTCGGACATGTAAGCTCCTACAATGAGCAGTTCTTC
>TRBJ1-1|.|TRBD1|TRBV6-1
CASSEVGTGGWTEAFF
TGTGCCAGCAGTGAGGTTGGGACAGGGGGCTGGACTGAAGCTTTCTTT
>TRBJ2-1|.|TRBD2|TRBV10-1
CASIRLAGVEFNEQFF
TGCGCCAGCATCCGACTAGCGGGAGTAGAGTTCAATGAGCAGTTCTTC
>TRBJ2-1|.|.|TRBV20-1
CSPGGNEQFF
TGCAGTCCCGGGGGCAATGAGCAGTTCTTC
>TRBJ2-3|.|.|TRBV21-1
CASSIAGGSTDTQYF
TGTGCCAGCAGCATCGCGGGAGGTAGCACAGATACGCAGTATTTT
>TRBJ2-5|.|TRBD1|TRBV6-5
CASSYSPGQGWETQYF
TGTGCCAGCAGTTACAGCCCGGGACAGGGGTGGGAGACCCAGTACTTC
>TRBJ2-7|.|TRBD2|TRBV28
CASSGGTSGSPPYEQYF
TGTGCCAGCAGTGGGGGGACTAGCGGGAGTCCCCCCTACGAGCAGTACTTC
>TRBJ1-5|.|.|TRBV5-4
CASSLGGNSNQPQHF
TGTGCCAGCAGCTTGGGCGGGAATAGCAATCAGCCCCAGCATTTT
>TRBJ2-7|once|.|TRBV7-9
CASSLGRLDEQYF
TGTGCCAGCAGCTTAGGGCGGCTAGACGAGCAGTACTTC
>TRBJ1-2|.|.|TRBV30
CAWSDPPQGYTF
TGTGCCTGGAGTGACCCACCACAAGGCTACACCTTC
>TRBJ2-1|once|TRBD1|TRBV4-3
CASSREDRDFYNEQFF
TGCGCCAGCAGCCGGGAGGACAGGGACTTCTACAATGAGCAGTTCTTC
>TRBJ2-2|.|TRBD2|TRBV7-9
CASSLVIPSGSLLTGELFF
TGTGCCAGCAGCTTAGTGATCCCTAGCGGGAGTTTATTGACCGGGGAGCTGTTTTTT
>TRBJ2-7|.|.|TRBV10-3
CAIRGTPHEQYF
TGTGCCATCAGGGGGACTCCCCACGAGCAGTACTTC
>TRBJ2-1|few|.|TRBV6-4
CASSSVGRRPSSYNEQFF
TGTGCCAGCAGTAGCGTAGGGAGAAGGCCCTCCTCCTACAATGAGCAGTTCTTC
>TRBJ2-7|.|TRBD1|TRBV28
CASSLRRDRDSPAPYEQYF
TGTGCCAGCAGTTTACGCCGGGACAGGGATTCCCCTGCCCCTTACGAGCAGTACTTC
>TRBJ2-7|.|TRBD1|TRBV6-6
CASSYPPQGAAYEQYF
TGTGCCAGCAGTTACCCCCCCCAGGGGGCCGCCTACGAGCAGTACTTC
>TRBJ2-1|.|TRBD2|TRBV5-1
CASSLAFLAGGPGEQFF
TGCGCCAGCAGCTTGGCCTTTCTAGCGGGAGGGCCAGGTGAGCAGTTCTTC
>TRBJ2-3|.|.|TRBV28
CASTLPGGSDTQYF
TGTGCCAGCACCCTCCCCGGCGGTTCGGATACGCAGTATTTT
>TRBJ1-1|.|.|TRBV14
CASSQTENTEAFF
TGTGCCAGCAGTCAAACAGAGAACACTGAAGCTTTCTTT
>TRBJ2-7|.|.|TRBV29-1
CSVEDNYGHGPYEQYF
TGCAGCGTTGAAGACAATTATGGACACGGACCCTACGAGCAGTACTTC
>TRBJ1-2|.|.|TRBV28
CASSFRQGDYYGYTF
TGTGCCAGCAGTTTTCGGCAGGGCGATTACTATGGCTACACCTTC
>TRBJ2-2|.|TRBD1|TRBV19
CASSLTGHTNTGELFF
TGTGCCAGTAGTCTGACAGGGCACACGAACACCGGGGAGCTGTTTTTT
>TRBJ2-6|.|TRBD1|TRBV4-3
CASSQGQGQGANVLTF
TGCGCCAGCAGCCAAGGACAGGGGCAAGGGGCCAACGTCCTGACTTTC
>TRBJ2-2|.|.|TRBV7-9
CAKEGPEGTGELFF
TGTGCCAAAGAAGGACCGGAGGGCACCGGGGAGCTGTTTTTT
>TRBJ2-1|.|.|TRBV4-2
CASSQASRGGVGNSEQFF
TGTGCCAGCAGCCAAGCCAGTAGAGGAGGGGTCGGCAATAGTGAGCAGTTCTTC
>TRBJ2-1|.|TRBD2|TRBV6-1
CASIGLAGNYNEQFF
TGTGCCAGCATAGGACTAGCGGGGAACTACAATGAGCAGTTCTTC
>TRBJ2-5|.|.|TRBV21-1
CASSKAQTGGGETQYF
TGTGCCAGCAGCAAAGCTCAGACAGGGGGCGGAGAGACCCAGTACTTC
>TRBJ2-1|few|.|TRBV5-8
CASSPLDSFTYNEQFF
TGTGCCAGCAGCCCCCTCGACAGTTTTACCTACAATGAGCAGTTCTTC
>TRBJ1-1|.|TRBD1|TRBV19
CASSIEERGHGEAFF
TGTGCCAGTAGTATAGAGGAGAGGGGGCATGGTGAAGCTTTCTTT
>TRBJ2-7|.|.|TRBV2
CASSPDGRPSRDEQYF
TGTGCCAGCAGCCCCGACGGAAGACCCAGCCGGGACGAGCAGTACTTC
>TRBJ2-5|.|TRBD2|TRBV10-3
CAISETSGRAPYF
TGTGCCATCAGTGAGACTAGCGGGAGGGCGCCGTACTTC
>TRBJ2-1|.|TRBD1|TRBV28
CAIRGRGLDNEQFF
TGTGCCATTAGAGGTAGGGGGCTCGACAATGAGCAGTTCTTC
>TRBJ1-5|.|.|TRBV5-6
CASSRMRGVNYGNQPQHF
TGTGCCAGCAGTCGGATGCGGGGGGTGAACTATGGCAATCAGCCCCAGCATTTT
>TRBJ1-1|.|TRBD1|TRBV28
CASSFPGTGEANTEAFF
TGTGCCAGCAGTTTTCCCGGGACAGGGGAGGCGAACACTGAAGCTTTCTTT
>TRBJ1-5|.|TRBD1|TRBV28
CASSRWDRGHNQPQHF
TGTGCCAGCAGCCGATGGGACAGGGGACACAATCAGCCCCAGCATTTT
>TRBJ1-1|.|TRBD1|TRBV27
CASSHHRGRWTEAFF
TGTGCCAGCAGTCATCACAGGGGGCGCTGGACTGAAGCTTTCTTT
>TRBJ2-3|once|.|TRBV5-6
CASSSPDSPSTDTQYF
TGTGCCAGCAGCTCCCCGGACAGCCCTAGCACAGATACGCAGTATTTT
>TRBJ2-4|.|.|TRBV18
CASSPRRLAGLAKNIQYF
TGTGCCAGCTCACCACGACGACTGGCGGGGTTAGCCAAAAACATTCAGTACTTC
>TRBJ2-1|.|.|TRBV9
CASSGSPNKGHREQFF
TGTGCCAGCAGCGGATCCCCCAACAAGGGGCATCGGGAGCAGTTCTTC